These T cell receptor beta chains were read from a single sample in a study of blood T cell repertoires in COVID-19. Clones were read by immunoSEQ multiplex PCR, and TCRdb kept only the in-frame ones, dropping some. The data show about 300,000 clones, 70% to 90% seen once. Source material: peripheral blood. These TCRs come from a woman aged 25-40 years who had recovered from COVID-19. Each CDR3 is given without its conserved first and last residue.

J,V,CDR3
TRBJ2-7,TRBV5-6,ASSFNYEQY
TRBJ1-5,TRBV28,ASSLYGTGLLSNQPQH
TRBJ2-3,TRBV25-1,ASTIAGGPGDTQY
TRBJ2-7,TRBV2,ASSEGGWRPSYEQY
TRBJ2-1,TRBV10-3,AISDLGQVRNEQF
TRBJ2-5,TRBV10-3,AMAEGQGETQY
TRBJ2-1,TRBV15,ATSRDAQLELAKF
TRBJ2-1,TRBV20-1,SASLAGNEQF
TRBJ1-6,TRBV20-1,SASRTGGGSPLH
TRBJ1-1,TRBV7-9,ASSLSHLTGKYTEAF
TRBJ2-5,TRBV28,ASSSRDSLQETQY
TRBJ2-4,TRBV15,ATSTRQGGNIQY
TRBJ1-1,TRBV4-3,ASSQDRGLRTEAF
TRBJ2-7,TRBV6-2/TRBV6-3,ASSYRGGEDEQY
TRBJ2-7,TRBV6-6,ASSWNRGYEQY
TRBJ1-2,TRBV7-9,ASSPVGGIYGYT
TRBJ2-1,TRBV4-1,ASSQAAQDIPYNEQF
TRBJ2-7,TRBV3-1/TRBV3-2,ASSLGLSGEQY
TRBJ1-6,TRBV27,ARGGFSPLH
TRBJ2-7,TRBV29-1,SVGHLYEQY
TRBJ1-4,TRBV2,ATGTGGTNEKLF
TRBJ1-5,TRBV7-8,ASSSTGFQPQH
TRBJ1-1,TRBV12-3/TRBV12-4,ASSFRGEAF
TRBJ1-5,TRBV4-1,ASSQDGRAGQPQH
TRBJ2-3,TRBV28,ASSFSSTDTQY
TRBJ2-1,TRBV18,ASSPGGAYNEQF
TRBJ2-5,TRBV7-9,ASSRAGGGARETQY
TRBJ1-1,TRBV27,ASSSGRGRRAF
TRBJ1-3,TRBV6-5,ASSFRTGVGNTIY